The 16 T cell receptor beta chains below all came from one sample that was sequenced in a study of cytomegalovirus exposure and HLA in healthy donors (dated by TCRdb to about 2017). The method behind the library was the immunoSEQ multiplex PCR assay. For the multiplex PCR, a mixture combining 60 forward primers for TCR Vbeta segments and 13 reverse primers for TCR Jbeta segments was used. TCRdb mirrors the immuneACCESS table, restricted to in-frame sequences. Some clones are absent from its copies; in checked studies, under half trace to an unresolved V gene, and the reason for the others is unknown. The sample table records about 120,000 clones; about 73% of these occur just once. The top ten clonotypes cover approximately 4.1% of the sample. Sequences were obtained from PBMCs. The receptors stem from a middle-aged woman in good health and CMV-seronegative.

CDR3 in amino acids: CASSLSRSTERHSYEQYF. The CDR3 bases are TGTGCCAGCAGCTTATCGCGATCGACAGAGCGTCACTCCTACGAGCAGTACTTC. V and J are TRBV7-2 and TRBJ2-7; weak D call: TRBD1 (5 bases). Trimming removed 2 bases from V and 0 bases from J, with 20 bases in between. The length of the CDR3 is 18 residues. Germline loops: CDR1 SGHTA, CDR2 FQGNSA.

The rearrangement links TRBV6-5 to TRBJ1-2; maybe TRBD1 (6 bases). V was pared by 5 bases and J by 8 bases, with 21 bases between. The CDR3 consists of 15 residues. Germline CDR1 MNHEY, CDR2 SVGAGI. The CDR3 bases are TGTGCCAGCAGTGCATACAGGGAGGGATCGGGAGGCTACACCTTC. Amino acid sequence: CASSAYREGSGGYTF.

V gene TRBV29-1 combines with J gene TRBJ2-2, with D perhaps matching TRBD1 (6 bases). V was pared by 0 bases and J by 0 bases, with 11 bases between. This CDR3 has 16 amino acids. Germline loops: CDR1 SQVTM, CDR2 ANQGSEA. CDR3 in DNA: TGCAGCGTTGAAGATCCTGACAGGCCGAACACCGGGGAGCTGTTTTTT. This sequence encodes CSVEDPDRPNTGELFF.

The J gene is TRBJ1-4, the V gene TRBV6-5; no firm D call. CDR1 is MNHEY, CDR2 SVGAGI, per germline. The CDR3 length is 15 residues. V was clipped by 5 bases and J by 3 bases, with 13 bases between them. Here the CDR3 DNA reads TGTGCCAGCAGTCGACAAAAGTGGGCTAATGAAAAACTGTTTTTT. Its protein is CASSRQKWANEKLFF.

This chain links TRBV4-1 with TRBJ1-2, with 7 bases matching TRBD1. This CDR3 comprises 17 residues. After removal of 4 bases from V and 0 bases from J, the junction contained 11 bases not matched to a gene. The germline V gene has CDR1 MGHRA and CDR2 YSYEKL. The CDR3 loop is CASSPGDRLGANYGYTF. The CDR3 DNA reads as TGCGCCAGCAGCCCCGGGGACAGATTGGGAGCTAACTATGGCTACACCTTC.

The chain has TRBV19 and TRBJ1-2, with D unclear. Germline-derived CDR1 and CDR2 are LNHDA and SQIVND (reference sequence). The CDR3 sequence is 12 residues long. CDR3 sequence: CACRWHEGGYTF. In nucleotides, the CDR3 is TGTGCGTGTCGGTGGCACGAGGGTGGCTACACCTTC.

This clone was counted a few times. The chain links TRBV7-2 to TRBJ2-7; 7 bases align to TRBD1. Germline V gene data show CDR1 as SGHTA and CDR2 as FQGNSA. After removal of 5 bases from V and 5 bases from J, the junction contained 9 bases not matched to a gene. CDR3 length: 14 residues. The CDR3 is CASSRGQPTDEQYF. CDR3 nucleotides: TGTGCCAGCAGCCGGGGACAGCCAACCGACGAGCAGTACTTC. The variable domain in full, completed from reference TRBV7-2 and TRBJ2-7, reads GAGVSQSPSNKVTEKGKDVELRCDPISGHTALYWYRQSLGQGLEFLIYFQGNSAPDKSGLPSDRFSAERTGGSVSTLTIQRTQQEDSAVYLCASSRGQPTDEQYFGPGTRLTVT.

The CDR3 nucleotides read TGTGCCAGTAGTATACAGGGATATAGCAATCAGCCCCAGCATTTT. Encoded protein: CASSIQGYSNQPQHF. This chain connects TRBV19 to TRBJ1-5; tentatively, D is TRBD1 (5 bases). The CDR3 consists of 15 residues. Trimming cost V 2 bases and J 0 bases, with 8 bases left between them. The germline gives CDR1 LNHDA, CDR2 SQIVND (reference sequence).

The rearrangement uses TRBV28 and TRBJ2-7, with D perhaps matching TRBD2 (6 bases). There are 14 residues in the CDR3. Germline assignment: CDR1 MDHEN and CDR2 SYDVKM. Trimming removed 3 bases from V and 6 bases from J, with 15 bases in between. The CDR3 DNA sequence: TGTGCCAGCAGTTTTGTTGCGGGATCAGGCGAGCAGTACTTC. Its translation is CASSFVAGSGEQYF.

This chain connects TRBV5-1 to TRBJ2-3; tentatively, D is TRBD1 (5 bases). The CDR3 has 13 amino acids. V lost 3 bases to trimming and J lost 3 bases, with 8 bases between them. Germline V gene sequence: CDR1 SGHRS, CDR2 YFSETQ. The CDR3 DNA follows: TGCGCCAGCAGCTCCAGACAGACAGATACGCAGTATTTT. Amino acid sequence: CASSSRQTDTQYF.

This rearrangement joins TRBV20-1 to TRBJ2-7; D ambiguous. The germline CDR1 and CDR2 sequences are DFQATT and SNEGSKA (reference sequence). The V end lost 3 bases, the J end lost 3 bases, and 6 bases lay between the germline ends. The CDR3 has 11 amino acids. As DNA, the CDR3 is TGCAGTGCTAGGCGGAGCTACGAGCAGTACTTC. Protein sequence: CSARRSYEQYF.

The CDR3 protein is CASSLAGLAGPDTQYF. The CDR3 nucleotides are TGCGCCAGCAGCTTGGCGGGACTAGCGGGACCGGATACGCAGTATTTT. The chain employs TRBV5-1 and TRBJ2-3, with 13 nucleotides matching TRBD2. The J segment lost 6 bases and the V segment lost 0 bases, leaving 4 bases of the junction unmatched. The CDR3 has 16 amino acids. From germline, CDR1 is SGHRS and CDR2 YFSETQ.

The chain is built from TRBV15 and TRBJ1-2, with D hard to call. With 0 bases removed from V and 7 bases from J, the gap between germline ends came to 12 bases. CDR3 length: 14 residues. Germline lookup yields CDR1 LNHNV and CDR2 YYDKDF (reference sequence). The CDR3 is CATSRDRVRIGYTF. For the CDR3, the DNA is TGTGCCACCAGCAGAGATCGGGTGCGGATTGGCTACACCTTC.

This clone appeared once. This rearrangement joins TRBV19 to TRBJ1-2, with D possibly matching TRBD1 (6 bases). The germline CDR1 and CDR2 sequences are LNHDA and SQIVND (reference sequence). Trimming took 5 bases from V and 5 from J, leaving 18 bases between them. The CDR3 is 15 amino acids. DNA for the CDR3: TGTGCCAGTAGTCCCGAACAGACAGGCCCTTATGGCTACACCTTC. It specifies CASSPEQTGPYGYTF.

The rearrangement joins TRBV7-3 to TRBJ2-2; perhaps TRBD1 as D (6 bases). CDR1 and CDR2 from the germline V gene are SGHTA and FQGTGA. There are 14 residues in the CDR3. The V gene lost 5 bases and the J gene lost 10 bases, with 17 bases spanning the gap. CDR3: CASSPLLGGLELFF. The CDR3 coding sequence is TGTGCCAGCAGCCCTTTACTAGGGGGTTTGGAGCTGTTTTTT.

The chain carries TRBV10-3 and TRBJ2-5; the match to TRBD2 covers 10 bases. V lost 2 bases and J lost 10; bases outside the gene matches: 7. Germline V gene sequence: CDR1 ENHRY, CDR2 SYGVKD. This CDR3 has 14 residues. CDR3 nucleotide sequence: TGTGCCATCAGTGAGGGACTAGCGGCAAGGGACCAGTACTTC. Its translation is CAISEGLAARDQYF.